Each of the 6 T cell receptor beta chains below was sequenced from the same sample in a study of T-cell memory formation after mild COVID-19. TCRdb itself ran the 5' RACE reads through MiXCR, one entry per CDR3 protein. The repertoire holds fewer than 500,000 distinct CDR3 sequences, around 27% seen once, with about 12% in the top ten. The specimen was PBMCs or a T cell subset sorted from them (not recorded which). The receptors here all came from an adult woman who had mild COVID-19 (a few samples of this study predate the infection). Cell type and time point are not known.

This clonotype was counted between two and nine times. This chain links TRBV20-1 with TRBJ1-1; D is perhaps TRBD1 (5 bases). Germline V lookup: CDR1 DFQATT, CDR2 SNEGSKA (reference sequence). CDR3 length: 14 amino acids. Trimming pared 0 bases from V and 5 bases from J, leaving 13 bases between. Written as DNA, the CDR3 is TGCAGTGCTAGAGATGGGGGGACGGGAACTGAAGCTTTCTTT. It codes for CSARDGGTGTEAFF.

V and J are TRBV7-9 and TRBJ1-1; D unclear. The CDR3 runs 14 residues. Germline-derived CDR1 and CDR2 are SEHNR and FQNEAQ (reference sequence). V was pared by 1 base and J by 1 base, with 7 bases between. The CDR3 sequence: CASSLEHENTEAFF. CDR3 DNA sequence: TGTGCCAGCAGCTTAGAACACGAGAACACTGAAGCTTTCTTT. Complete variable domain (other parts from reference TRBV7-9 and TRBJ1-1): DTGVSQNPRHKITKRGQNVTFRCDPISEHNRLYWYRQTLGQGPEFLTYFQNEAQLEKSRLLSDRFSAERPKGSFSTLEIQRTEQGDSAMYLCASSLEHENTEAFFGQGTRLTVV.

The chain couples TRBV7-9 to TRBJ1-1; D may be TRBD1 (5 bases). Germline assignment: CDR1 SEHNR and CDR2 FQNEAQ (reference sequence). The V end lost 4 bases, the J end lost 0 bases, and 18 bases lay between the germline ends. The CDR3 sequence is 17 residues long. Here the CDR3 DNA reads TGTGCCAGCAGCTCTACCTTCGGGGGGGTGCTGAACACTGAAGCTTTCTTT. Amino acid sequence: CASSSTFGGVLNTEAFF.

This clonotype was seen only a few times. The chain employs TRBV12-3 or TRBV12-4 and TRBJ2-3, with D perhaps matching TRBD1 (5 bases). V gave up 3 bases and J gave up 0 bases, with 10 bases separating them. This CDR3 is 15 amino acids long. This CDR3 is CASSFRQTSTDTQYF. In DNA, the CDR3 is TGTGCCAGCAGTTTTAGACAGACAAGCACAGATACGCAGTATTTT.

CDR3 bases: TGCAGTGCTAGACCTTTTGAGGAGGGCCAATCCAGTGAGCAGTTCTTC. This encodes CSARPFEEGQSSEQFF. The gene calls are TRBV20-1 and TRBJ2-1, with a possible D match to TRBD2 (6 bases). Germline lookup yields CDR1 DFQATT and CDR2 SNEGSKA (reference sequence). This CDR3 contains 16 residues. Trimming shortened V by 2 bases and J by 9 bases, and 23 bases separated the two germline ends.

The V call is TRBV11-2, the J call TRBJ2-7; 12 positions agree with TRBD2. CDR1 SGHAT and CDR2 FQNNGV come from the germline V gene. This CDR3 contains 18 residues. Trimming at V came to 3 bases and at J to 3 bases, leaving 12 bases not matched to a gene. The DNA for the CDR3 is TGTGCCAGCAGCTTTGGGCTAGCGGGAGGGCCCCTTGTCTACGAGCAGTACTTC. This sequence encodes CASSFGLAGGPLVYEQYF.